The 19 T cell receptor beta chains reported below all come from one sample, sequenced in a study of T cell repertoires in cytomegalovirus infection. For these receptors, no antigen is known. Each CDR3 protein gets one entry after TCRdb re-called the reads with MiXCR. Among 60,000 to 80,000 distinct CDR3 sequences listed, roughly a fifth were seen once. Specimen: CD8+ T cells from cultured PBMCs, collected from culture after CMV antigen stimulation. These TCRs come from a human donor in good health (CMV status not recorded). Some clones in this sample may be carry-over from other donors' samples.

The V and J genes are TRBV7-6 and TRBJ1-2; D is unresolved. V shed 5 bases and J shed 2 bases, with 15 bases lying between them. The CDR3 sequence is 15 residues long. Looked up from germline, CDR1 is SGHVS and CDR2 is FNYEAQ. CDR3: CASSPSIGLNYGYTF. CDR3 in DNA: TGTGCCAGCAGCCCGTCGATAGGGTTGAACTATGGCTACACCTTC.

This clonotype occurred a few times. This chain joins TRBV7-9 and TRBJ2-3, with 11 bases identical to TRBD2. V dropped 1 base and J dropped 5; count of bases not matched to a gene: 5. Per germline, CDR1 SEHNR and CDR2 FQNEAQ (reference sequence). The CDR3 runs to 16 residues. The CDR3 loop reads CASSLEVGLAGDTQYF. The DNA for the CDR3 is TGTGCCAGCAGCTTAGAAGTTGGACTAGCGGGAGATACGCAGTATTTT. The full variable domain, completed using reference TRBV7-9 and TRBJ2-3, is DTGVSQNPRHKITKRGQNVTFRCDPISEHNRLYWYRQTLGQGPEFLTYFQNEAQLEKSRLLSDRFSAERPKGSFSTLEIQRTEQGDSAMYLCASSLEVGLAGDTQYFGPGTRLTVL.

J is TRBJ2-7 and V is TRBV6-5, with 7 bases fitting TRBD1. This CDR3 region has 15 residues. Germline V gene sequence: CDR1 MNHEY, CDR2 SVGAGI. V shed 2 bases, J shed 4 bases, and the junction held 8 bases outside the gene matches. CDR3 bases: TGTGCCAGCAGTTACGACGCAGGGGGTCTGTACGAGCAGTACTTC. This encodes CASSYDAGGLYEQYF.

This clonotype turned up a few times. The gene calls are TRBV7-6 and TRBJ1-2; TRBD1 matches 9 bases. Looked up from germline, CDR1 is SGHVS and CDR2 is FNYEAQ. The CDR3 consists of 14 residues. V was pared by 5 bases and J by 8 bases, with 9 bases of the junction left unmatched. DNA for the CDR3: TGTGCCAGCAGCCCGGGGACAGGGATAGGAGGCTACACCTTC. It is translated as CASSPGTGIGGYTF.

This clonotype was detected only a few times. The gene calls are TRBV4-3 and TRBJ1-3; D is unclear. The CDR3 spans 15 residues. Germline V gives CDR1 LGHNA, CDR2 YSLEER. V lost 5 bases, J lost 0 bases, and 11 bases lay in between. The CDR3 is CASSSPKSSGNTIYF. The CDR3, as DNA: TGCGCCAGCAGCTCCCCTAAATCCTCTGGAAACACCATATATTTT.

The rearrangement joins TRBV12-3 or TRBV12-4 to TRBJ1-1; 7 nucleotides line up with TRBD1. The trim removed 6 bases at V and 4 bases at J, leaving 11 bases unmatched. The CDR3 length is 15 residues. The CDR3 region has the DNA TGTGCCAGCAGCCTATCGGACAGGTCAGTCACTGAAGCTTTCTTT. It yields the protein CASSLSDRSVTEAFF.

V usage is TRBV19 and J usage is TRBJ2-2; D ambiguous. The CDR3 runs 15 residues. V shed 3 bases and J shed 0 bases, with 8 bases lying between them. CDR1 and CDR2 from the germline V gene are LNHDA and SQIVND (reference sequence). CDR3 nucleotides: TGTGCCAGTAGTATCCTGGGAACGAACACCGGGGAGCTGTTTTTT. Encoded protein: CASSILGTNTGELFF. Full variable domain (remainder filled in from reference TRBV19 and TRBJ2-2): DGGITQSPKYLFRKEGQNVTLSCEQNLNHDAMYWYRQDPGQGLRLIYYSQIVNDFQKGDIAEGYSVSREKKESFPLTVTSAQKNPTAFYLCASSILGTNTGELFFGEGSRLTVL.

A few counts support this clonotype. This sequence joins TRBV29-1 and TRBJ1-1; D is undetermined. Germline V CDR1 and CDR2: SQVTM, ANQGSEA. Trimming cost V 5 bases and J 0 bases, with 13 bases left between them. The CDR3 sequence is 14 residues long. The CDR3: CSVTEAGMNTEAFF. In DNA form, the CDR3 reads TGCAGCGTTACAGAGGCCGGGATGAACACTGAAGCTTTCTTT.

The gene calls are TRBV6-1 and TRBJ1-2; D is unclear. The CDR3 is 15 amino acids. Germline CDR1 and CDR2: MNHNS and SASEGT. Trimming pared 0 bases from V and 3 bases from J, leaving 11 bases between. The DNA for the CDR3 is TGTGCCAGCAGTGAAGCAGTCAACGCTTACTATGGCTACACCTTC. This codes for CASSEAVNAYYGYTF.

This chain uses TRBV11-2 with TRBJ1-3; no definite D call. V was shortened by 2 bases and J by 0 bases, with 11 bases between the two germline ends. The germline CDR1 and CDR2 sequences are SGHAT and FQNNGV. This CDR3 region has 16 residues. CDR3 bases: TGTGCCAGCAGCTTAAGTCTGGCCTACTCTGGAAACACCATATATTTT. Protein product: CASSLSLAYSGNTIYF.

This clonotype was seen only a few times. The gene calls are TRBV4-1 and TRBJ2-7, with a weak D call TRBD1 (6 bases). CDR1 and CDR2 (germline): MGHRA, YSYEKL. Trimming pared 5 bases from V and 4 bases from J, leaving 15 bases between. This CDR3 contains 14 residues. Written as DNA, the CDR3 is TGCGCCAGCAGCACAGGGTTAGGAGCGTACGAGCAGTACTTC. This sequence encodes CASSTGLGAYEQYF.

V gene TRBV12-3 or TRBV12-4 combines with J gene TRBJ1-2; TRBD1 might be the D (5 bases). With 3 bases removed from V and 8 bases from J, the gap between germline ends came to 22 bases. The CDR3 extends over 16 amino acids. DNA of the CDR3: TGTGCCAGCAGTTTGGGACCAGACTATTTAAATGGCGGCTACACCTTC. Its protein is CASSLGPDYLNGGYTF.

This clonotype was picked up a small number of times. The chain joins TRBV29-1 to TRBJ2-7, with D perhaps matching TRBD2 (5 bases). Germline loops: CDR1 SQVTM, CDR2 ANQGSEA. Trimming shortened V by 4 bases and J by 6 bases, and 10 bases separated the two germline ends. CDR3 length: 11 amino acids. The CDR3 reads CSVARGSEQYF. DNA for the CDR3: TGCAGCGTTGCTCGGGGTTCCGAGCAGTACTTC.

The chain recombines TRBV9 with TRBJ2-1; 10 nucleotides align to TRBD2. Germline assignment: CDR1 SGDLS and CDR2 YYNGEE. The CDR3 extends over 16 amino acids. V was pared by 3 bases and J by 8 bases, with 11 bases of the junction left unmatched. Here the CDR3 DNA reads TGTGCCAGCAGCGCCTTAACAGCGGGGGGGCTCGATGAGCAGTTCTTC. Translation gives CASSALTAGGLDEQFF.

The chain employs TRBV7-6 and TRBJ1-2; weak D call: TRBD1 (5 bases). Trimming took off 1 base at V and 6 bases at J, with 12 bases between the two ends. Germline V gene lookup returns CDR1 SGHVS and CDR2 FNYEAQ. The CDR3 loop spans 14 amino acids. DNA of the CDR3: TGTGCCAGCAGCTTAGGGGGACCTCAGGATGGCTACACCTTC. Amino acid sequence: CASSLGGPQDGYTF.

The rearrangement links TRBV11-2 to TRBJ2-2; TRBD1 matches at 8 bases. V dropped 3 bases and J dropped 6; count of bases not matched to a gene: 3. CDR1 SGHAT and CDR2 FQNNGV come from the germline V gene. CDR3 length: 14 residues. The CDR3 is CASSFTGGPGELFF. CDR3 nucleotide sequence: TGTGCCAGCAGCTTCACAGGGGGACCCGGGGAGCTGTTTTTT.

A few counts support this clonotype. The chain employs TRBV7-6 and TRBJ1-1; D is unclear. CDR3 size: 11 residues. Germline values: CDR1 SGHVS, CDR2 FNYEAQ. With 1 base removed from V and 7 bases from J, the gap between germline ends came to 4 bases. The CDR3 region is CASSLGNEAFF. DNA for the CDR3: TGTGCCAGCAGCTTAGGGAATGAAGCTTTCTTT.

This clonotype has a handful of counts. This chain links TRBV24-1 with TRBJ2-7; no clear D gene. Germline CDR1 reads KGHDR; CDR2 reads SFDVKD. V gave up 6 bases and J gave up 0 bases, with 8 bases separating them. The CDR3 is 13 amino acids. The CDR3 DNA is TGTGCCACCAGTAGGACGTCCTCCTACGAGCAGTACTTC. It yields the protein CATSRTSSYEQYF.

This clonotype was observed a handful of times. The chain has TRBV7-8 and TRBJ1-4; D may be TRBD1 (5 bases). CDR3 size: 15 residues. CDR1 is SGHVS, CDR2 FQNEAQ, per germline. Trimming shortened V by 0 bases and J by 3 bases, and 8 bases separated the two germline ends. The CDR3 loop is CASSLAGVSNEKLFF. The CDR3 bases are TGTGCCAGCAGCTTAGCAGGGGTGTCTAATGAAAAACTGTTTTTT.